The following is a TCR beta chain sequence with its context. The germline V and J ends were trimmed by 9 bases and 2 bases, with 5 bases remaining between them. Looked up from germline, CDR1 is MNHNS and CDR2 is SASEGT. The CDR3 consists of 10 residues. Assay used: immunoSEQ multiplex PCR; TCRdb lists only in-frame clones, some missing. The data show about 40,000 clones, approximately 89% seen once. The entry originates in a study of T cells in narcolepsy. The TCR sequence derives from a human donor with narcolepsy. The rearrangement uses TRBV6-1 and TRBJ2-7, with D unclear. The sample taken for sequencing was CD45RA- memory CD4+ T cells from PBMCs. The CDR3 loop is CASKAYEQYF. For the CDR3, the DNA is TGTGCCAGTAAAGCCTACGAGCAGTACTTC.